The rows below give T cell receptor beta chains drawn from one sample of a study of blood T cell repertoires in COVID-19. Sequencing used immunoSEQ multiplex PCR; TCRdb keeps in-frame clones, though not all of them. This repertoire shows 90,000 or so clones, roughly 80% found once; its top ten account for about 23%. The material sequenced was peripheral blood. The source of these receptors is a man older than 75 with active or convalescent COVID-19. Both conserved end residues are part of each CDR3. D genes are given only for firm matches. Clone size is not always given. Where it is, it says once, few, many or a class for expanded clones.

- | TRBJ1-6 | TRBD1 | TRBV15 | CATSTSGTGNSPLHF | TGTGCCACCAGCACCTCCGGGACAGGAAATTCTCCCCTCCACTTT
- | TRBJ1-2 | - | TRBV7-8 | CASSSRGEDYYGYTF | TGTGCCAGCAGCTCCCGGGGGGAGGATTACTATGGCTACACCTTC
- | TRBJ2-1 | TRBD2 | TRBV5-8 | CASSRNFEAGTYNEQFF | TGTGCCAGCAGCCGGAATTTCGAAGCGGGGACTTACAATGAGCAGTTCTTC
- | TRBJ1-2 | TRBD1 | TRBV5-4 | CASSPWTGGYGYTF | TGTGCCAGCAGCCCCTGGACAGGGGGCTATGGCTACACCTTC
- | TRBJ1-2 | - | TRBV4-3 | CASSQGGRAHYGYTF | TGCGCCAGCAGCCAAGGCGGCAGGGCTCACTATGGCTACACCTTC
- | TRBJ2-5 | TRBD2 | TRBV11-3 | CASSLAGGPQETQYF | TGTGCCAGCAGCTTAGCGGGGGGGCCCCAAGAGACCCAGTACTTC
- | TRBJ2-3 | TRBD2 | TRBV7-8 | CASSLGAGGPNTQYF | TGTGCCAGCAGCTTAGGAGCGGGGGGGCCCAATACGCAGTATTTT
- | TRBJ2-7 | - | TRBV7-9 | CASSSEGRGEQYF | TGTGCCAGCAGCTCGGAAGGGCGCGGGGAGCAGTACTTC
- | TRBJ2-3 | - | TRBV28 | CASSLTPRGLGPDTQYF | TGTGCCAGCAGTTTAACCCCCAGGGGCTTAGGGCCAGATACGCAGTATTTT
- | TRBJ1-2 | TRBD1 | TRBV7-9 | CASSPGTGGRLAHGYTF | TGTGCCAGCAGCCCTGGGACAGGGGGGAGGCTGGCCCATGGCTACACCTTC
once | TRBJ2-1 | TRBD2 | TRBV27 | CASSFQGLAGGGRNEQFF | TGTGCCAGCAGTTTCCAGGGACTAGCGGGGGGGGGACGGAATGAGCAGTTCTTC
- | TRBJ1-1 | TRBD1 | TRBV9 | CASSPRTGGSAEAFF | TGTGCCAGCAGCCCCCGGACAGGGGGGTCTGCTGAAGCTTTCTTT
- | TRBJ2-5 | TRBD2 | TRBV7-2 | CASSSTRARREGQYF | TGTGCCAGCAGCTCGACCCGGGCCCGCCGGGAGGGCCAGTACTTC
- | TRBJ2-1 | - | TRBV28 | CASSLGYRGFF | TGTGCCAGCAGTTTAGGCTACCGGGGGTTCTTC
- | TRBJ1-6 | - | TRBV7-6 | CASSLGPGGGDNSPLHF | TGTGCCAGCAGCTTAGGGCCGGGAGGGGGAGATAATTCACCCCTCCACTTT
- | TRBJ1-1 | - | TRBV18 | CASSVGGPDTEAFF | TGTGCCAGCTCAGTCGGGGGGCCGGACACTGAAGCTTTCTTT
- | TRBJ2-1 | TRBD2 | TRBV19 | CASSPTSGGNNEQFF | TGTGCCAGTAGCCCCACTAGCGGGGGAAACAATGAGCAGTTCTTC
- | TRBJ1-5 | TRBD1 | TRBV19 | CASSISRTGANQPQHF | TGTGCCAGTAGTATTTCCCGGACAGGGGCCAATCAGCCCCAGCATTTT
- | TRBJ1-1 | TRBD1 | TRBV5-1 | CASSTGQGMEAFF | TGCGCCAGCAGCACCGGACAGGGTATGGAAGCTTTCTTT
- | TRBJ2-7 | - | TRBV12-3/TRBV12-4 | CASSYSAYEQYF | TGTGCCAGCAGTTACAGTGCCTACGAGCAGTACTTC
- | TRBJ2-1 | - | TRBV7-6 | CASSSRGGSYNEQFF | TGTGCCAGCAGCTCCAGGGGAGGGTCCTACAATGAGCAGTTCTTC
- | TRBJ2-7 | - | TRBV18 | CASSPGRDYEQYF | TGTGCCAGCTCACCAGGGAGAGACTACGAGCAGTACTTC
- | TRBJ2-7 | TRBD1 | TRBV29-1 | CSALRTGYYEQYF | TGCAGCGCCCTCCGGACAGGGTATTACGAGCAGTACTTC
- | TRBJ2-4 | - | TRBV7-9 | CASSLRDEARNIQYF | TGTGCCAGCAGCCTCAGAGATGAGGCCAGAAACATTCAGTACTTC
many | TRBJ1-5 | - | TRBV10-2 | CASSESGSNQPQHF | TGCGCCAGCAGTGAATCAGGTAGTAATCAGCCCCAGCATTTT
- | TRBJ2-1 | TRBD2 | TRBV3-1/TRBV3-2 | CASSLGLAGFYEQFF | TGTGCCAGCAGCCTTGGACTAGCGGGGTTCTATGAGCAGTTCTTC
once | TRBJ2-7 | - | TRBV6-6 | CASTEGRGRTYEQYF | TGTGCCAGCACCGAGGGGCGGGGTCGTACCTACGAGCAGTACTTC
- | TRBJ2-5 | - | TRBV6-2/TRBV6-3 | CASSNPRETQYF | TGTGCCAGCAGTAACCCTCGGGAGACCCAGTACTTC
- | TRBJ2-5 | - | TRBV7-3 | CASSLLGGAQETQYF | TGTGCCAGCAGCTTATTAGGGGGGGCCCAAGAGACCCAGTACTTC
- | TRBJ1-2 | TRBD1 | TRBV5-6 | CASSPTGQAYGYTF | TGTGCCAGCAGCCCCACCGGACAGGCCTATGGCTACACCTTC
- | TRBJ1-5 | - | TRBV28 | CASSFLQGRNQPQHF | TGTGCCAGCAGTTTTCTACAGGGTCGCAATCAGCCCCAGCATTTT
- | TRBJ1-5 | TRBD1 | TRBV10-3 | CAIRSDRVNQPQHF | TGTGCCATCAGATCTGACAGGGTAAATCAGCCCCAGCATTTT
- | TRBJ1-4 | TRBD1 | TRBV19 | CATSAGTANEKLFF | TGTGCCACCAGCGCGGGGACAGCAAATGAAAAACTGTTTTTT
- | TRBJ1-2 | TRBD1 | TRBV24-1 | CATSDRGANYGYTF | TGTGCCACCAGTGACAGGGGGGCTAACTATGGCTACACCTTC
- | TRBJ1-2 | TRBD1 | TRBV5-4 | CASSLTGLGGYTF | TGTGCCAGCAGCCTGACAGGGCTGGGTGGCTACACCTTC
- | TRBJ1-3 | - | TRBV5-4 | CASSPGVGNTIYF | TGTGCCAGCAGTCCAGGGGTAGGAAACACCATATATTTT
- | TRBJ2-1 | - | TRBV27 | CASSRGTSPDEQFF | TGTGCCAGCAGCCGCGGGACGTCACCCGATGAGCAGTTCTTC
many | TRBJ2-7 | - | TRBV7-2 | CASSPRAGYEQYF | TGTGCCAGCAGCCCCCGTGCGGGATACGAGCAGTACTTC
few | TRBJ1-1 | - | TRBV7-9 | CASSVRGTEAFF | TGTGCCAGCAGCGTCAGGGGAACTGAAGCTTTCTTT
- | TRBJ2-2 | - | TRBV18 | CASSPRIRDGGTGELFF | TGTGCCAGCTCACCACGTATCAGGGACGGGGGCACCGGGGAGCTGTTTTTT
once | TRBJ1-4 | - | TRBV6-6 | CASGERHEGGKLFF | TGTGCCAGCGGGGAAAGACACGAGGGCGGAAAACTGTTTTTT
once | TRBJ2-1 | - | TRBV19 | CASSKEYNEQFF | TGTGCCAGTAGTAAGGAGTACAATGAGCAGTTCTTC
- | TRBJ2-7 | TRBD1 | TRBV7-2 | CASRDTGQGNDEQYF | TGTGCCAGCAGGGACACCGGACAGGGTAATGACGAGCAGTACTTC
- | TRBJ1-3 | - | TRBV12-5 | CASGLPFRGKVEGNTIYF | TGTGCTAGTGGTTTGCCTTTCAGGGGTAAGGTGGAAGGAAACACCATATATTTT
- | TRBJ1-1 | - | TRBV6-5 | CASSFSVGPEAFF | TGTGCCAGCAGTTTTTCGGTGGGGCCTGAAGCTTTCTTT
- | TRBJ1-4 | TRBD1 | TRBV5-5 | CASSLFGWTGNEKLFF | TGTGCCAGCAGCTTGTTTGGGTGGACAGGAAATGAAAAACTGTTTTTT
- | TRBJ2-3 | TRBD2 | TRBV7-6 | CASAASGGAPDTQYF | TGTGCCAGCGCAGCTAGCGGGGGGGCCCCAGATACGCAGTATTTT
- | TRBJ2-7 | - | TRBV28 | CASQGSGMDEQYF | TGTGCCTCTCAGGGGTCAGGGATGGACGAGCAGTACTTC
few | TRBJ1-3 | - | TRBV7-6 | CASSSVQTSTGNTIYF | TGTGCCAGCAGCTCAGTCCAGACAAGTACGGGAAACACCATATATTTT
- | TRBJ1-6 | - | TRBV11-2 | CASSPRSGNSPLHF | TGTGCCAGCAGCCCGAGATCGGGGAATTCACCCCTCCACTTT